This T cell receptor (beta chain) was documented in a study of T-cell reconstitution after alpha-beta-depleted transplantation in children. This clonotype showed up just a few times. Construction of the TCRbeta library involved unique molecular identifiers. TCRdb called the PCR reads again in MiXCR, with one record for every CDR3 protein. The data contain 440,000 or so distinct CDR3 sequences, over 40% of them seen just once; the ten biggest clones take up under 35%. The J segment lost 2 bases and the V segment lost 5 bases, leaving 8 bases of the junction unmatched. The CDR3 totals 15 residues. The germline V gene encodes CDR1 MNHEY and CDR2 SVGEGT.

This sequence joins TRBV6-2 or TRBV6-3 and TRBJ2-7; TRBD1 aligns across 8 bases. This receptor was obtained from a girl aged 2 to 10 with aplastic anemia, due to receive a stem cell transplant. The material sequenced was PBMCs, taken before TCRalphabeta/CD19-depleted stem cell transplant. CDR3 sequence: CASSHRDRPTYEQYF. In DNA form, the CDR3 reads TGTGCCAGCAGTCACCGGGACAGGCCGACCTACGAGCAGTACTTC.